The 3 T cell receptor beta chains given below trace back to one sample, sequenced in a study of blood T cell repertoires in COVID-19. Sequencing was performed with immunoSEQ multiplex PCR; in TCRdb, only in-frame clones are kept and a portion is missing. Of about 230,000 clones detected, under 90% appear once; the ten largest clones hold 11%. Material for sequencing was peripheral blood. The receptors were gathered from a man aged 45-60 years with COVID-19, enrolled during active disease.

With respect to this clone: The sample carries other DNA sequences with the same CDR3. The chain is built from TRBV30 and TRBJ1-3; 7 bases fit TRBD1. Germline-derived CDR1 and CDR2 are GTSNPN and SVGIG (reference sequence). The CDR3 sequence is 14 residues long. Trimming removed 3 bases from V and 3 bases from J; junction bases left unmatched: 5. CDR3 residues: CAWSVGGSGNTIYF. The CDR3 DNA is TGTGCCTGGAGCGTAGGGGGCAGTGGAAACACCATATATTTT.

This clone was recorded a few times. The chain is built from TRBV7-2 and TRBJ1-1, with 7 bases lining up with TRBD1. CDR3 size: 14 residues. Germline V CDR1 and CDR2: SGHTA, FQGNSA. Germline trimming cut 5 bases from V and 4 bases from J; bases unmatched to any gene: 7. CDR3 sequence: CASSIQGWGTEAFF. DNA of the CDR3: TGTGCCAGCAGCATACAGGGGTGGGGCACTGAAGCTTTCTTT.

The J gene is TRBJ2-5, the V gene TRBV18, with a weak D call TRBD2 (5 bases). Germline V CDR1 and CDR2: KGHSH, LQKENI. This CDR3 contains 13 residues. V lost 3 bases to trimming and J lost 5 bases, with 10 bases between them. CDR3 sequence (DNA): TGTGCCAGCTCACCGGACTTGCGGGAGACCCAGTACTTC. Its protein is CASSPDLRETQYF.